This TCR beta chain appears in the sequencing data of a study of T cells in Graves' hyperthyroidism and ophthalmopathy. Study-level results: Patients with ophthalmopathy were separated from those with stable hyperthyroidism by a 13 V-J model. The model forecast ophthalmopathy, anticipating it by a median around 6.5 months before onset.

The study left out patients who had uncontrolled infection, other autoimmune disease, pregnancy or lactation. Diagnoses were made from clinical symptoms, serum measures (thyroxine and TRAb), thyroid ultrasound and orbital computed tomography. The length of the CDR3 is 16 residues. Germline V lookup: CDR1 SGHRS, CDR2 YFSETQ. V lost 0 bases and J lost 1; bases outside the gene matches: 3. Amplification of TCR beta CDR3 regions was performed using RNA transcripts as template. The study used the HTBI primer set for a first-round RT-PCR of the TCR CDR3. TCRdb independently ran MiXCR on the multiplex PCR reads; one entry per CDR3 protein. The table shows roughly 500,000 distinct CDR3 sequences, with about half occurring only once. This clonotype was counted at least ten times. The antigen is not known.

This TCR was sampled from an adult woman with Graves' disease, either hyperthyroidism or ophthalmopathy (not recorded which). The chain couples TRBV5-1 to TRBJ1-4; 7 positions agree with TRBD1. Material: peripheral blood or thyroid tissue (not recorded which). CDR3 loop: CASSLEAGGTNEKLFF. The DNA for the CDR3 is TGCGCCAGCAGCTTGGAGGCAGGGGGAACTAATGAAAAACTGTTTTTT.